A selection of T cell receptor beta chains follows, all from one sample in a study of CD8 T cells in Susac syndrome. TCRdb redid the calling of the immunoSEQ multiplex PCR reads with MiXCR, one entry per CDR3 protein. The profile shows about 280,000 distinct CDR3 sequences, about 85% of them singletons. The specimen sequenced was CD8+ T cells from PBMCs. Source of these receptors: a human donor with multiple sclerosis. The CDR3 runs from the conserved cysteine through the conserved F or W. Each record gives: CDR3 DNA, CDR3 protein, J gene, V gene, clone size, D gene. A D gene is named only where the DNA matches it firmly. Clone size, where shown, is once, few, many, or a class for clones that have expanded.

cdr3_nt: TGTGCCAGCAGCCTATCCAAATCCTACAATGAGCAGTTCTTC
cdr3_aa: CASSLSKSYNEQFF
j_call: TRBJ2-1
v_call: TRBV7-2
clone_size: once
d_call: -

cdr3_nt: TGTGCCAGCAGCTTAGCGCTAGGGACCACAGATACGCAGTATTTT
cdr3_aa: CASSLALGTTDTQYF
j_call: TRBJ2-3
v_call: TRBV7-8
clone_size: -
d_call: -

cdr3_nt: TGTGCCAGCAGTTTAATCCGTCACACCCCGTACCAAGAGACCCAGTACTTC
cdr3_aa: CASSLIRHTPYQETQYF
j_call: TRBJ2-5
v_call: TRBV28
clone_size: -
d_call: -

cdr3_nt: TGCAGTGCCCGGAGACTAGGAACCGGGGAGCTGTTTTTT
cdr3_aa: CSARRLGTGELFF
j_call: TRBJ2-2
v_call: TRBV20-1
clone_size: -
d_call: -

cdr3_nt: TGTGCCTCCCGGGACATAAGATACGAGCAGTACTTC
cdr3_aa: CASRDIRYEQYF
j_call: TRBJ2-7
v_call: TRBV30
clone_size: -
d_call: -

cdr3_nt: TGTGCCAGTAGTATCGGGACAGGGGGCTACGAGCAGTACTTC
cdr3_aa: CASSIGTGGYEQYF
j_call: TRBJ2-7
v_call: TRBV19
clone_size: -
d_call: TRBD1

cdr3_nt: TGTGCCAGCACCACCTCATGGCCAGAGCAGTTCTTC
cdr3_aa: CASTTSWPEQFF
j_call: TRBJ2-1
v_call: TRBV28
clone_size: -
d_call: -

cdr3_nt: TGTGCCAGCAGCCCAACCCTAAGGGGCGACGAGCAGTACTTC
cdr3_aa: CASSPTLRGDEQYF
j_call: TRBJ2-7
v_call: TRBV4-2
clone_size: once
d_call: -

cdr3_nt: TGTGCCAGTACCAAGCACGGGCAGGGAAGCTACGAGCAGTACTTC
cdr3_aa: CASTKHGQGSYEQYF
j_call: TRBJ2-7
v_call: TRBV13
clone_size: -
d_call: -

cdr3_nt: TGTGCCAGCAGCTCCGGACTAGCGGGAGCTTTAGAGCAGTTCTTC
cdr3_aa: CASSSGLAGALEQFF
j_call: TRBJ2-1
v_call: TRBV11-1
clone_size: -
d_call: TRBD2

cdr3_nt: TGTGCCAGCAGTTACTCTGGGGTAGTCACAGATACGCAGTATTTT
cdr3_aa: CASSYSGVVTDTQYF
j_call: TRBJ2-3
v_call: TRBV6-2/TRBV6-3
clone_size: -
d_call: -

cdr3_nt: TGTGCCAGCAGCGTTGGGACCACGACCACTGAAGCTTTCTTT
cdr3_aa: CASSVGTTTTEAFF
j_call: TRBJ1-1
v_call: TRBV9
clone_size: -
d_call: -

cdr3_nt: TGTGCCAGCAGTTGGGGGGTTCGAGAGACCCAGTACTTC
cdr3_aa: CASSWGVRETQYF
j_call: TRBJ2-5
v_call: TRBV6-1
clone_size: -
d_call: -

cdr3_nt: TGTGCCAGCCTCGGACTAGCGAGCTACGAGCAGTACTTC
cdr3_aa: CASLGLASYEQYF
j_call: TRBJ2-7
v_call: TRBV11-2
clone_size: -
d_call: TRBD2

cdr3_nt: TGTGCCAGCAGTTTTAACGGCGGGGCCAACGTCCTGACTTTC
cdr3_aa: CASSFNGGANVLTF
j_call: TRBJ2-6
v_call: TRBV27
clone_size: once
d_call: -

cdr3_nt: TGTGCCAGCAGTGCCTCCGGGACAGGGAACACTGAAGCTTTCTTT
cdr3_aa: CASSASGTGNTEAFF
j_call: TRBJ1-1
v_call: TRBV27
clone_size: -
d_call: TRBD1